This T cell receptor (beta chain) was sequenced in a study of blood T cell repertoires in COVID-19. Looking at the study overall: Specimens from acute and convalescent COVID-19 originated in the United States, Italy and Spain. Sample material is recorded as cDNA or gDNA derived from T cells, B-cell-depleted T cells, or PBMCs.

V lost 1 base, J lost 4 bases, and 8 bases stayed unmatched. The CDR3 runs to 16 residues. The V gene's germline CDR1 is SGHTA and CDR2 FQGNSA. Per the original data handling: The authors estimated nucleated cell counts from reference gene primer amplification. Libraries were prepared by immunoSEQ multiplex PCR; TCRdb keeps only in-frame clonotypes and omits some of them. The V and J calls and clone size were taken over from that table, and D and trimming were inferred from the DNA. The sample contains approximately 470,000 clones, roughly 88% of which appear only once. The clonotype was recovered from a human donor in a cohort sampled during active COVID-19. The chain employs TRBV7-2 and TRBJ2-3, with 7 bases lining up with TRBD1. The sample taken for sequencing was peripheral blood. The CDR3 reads CASSLGRGTGADTQYF. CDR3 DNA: TGTGCCAGCAGCTTAGGCCGGGGCACAGGGGCAGATACGCAGTATTTT.